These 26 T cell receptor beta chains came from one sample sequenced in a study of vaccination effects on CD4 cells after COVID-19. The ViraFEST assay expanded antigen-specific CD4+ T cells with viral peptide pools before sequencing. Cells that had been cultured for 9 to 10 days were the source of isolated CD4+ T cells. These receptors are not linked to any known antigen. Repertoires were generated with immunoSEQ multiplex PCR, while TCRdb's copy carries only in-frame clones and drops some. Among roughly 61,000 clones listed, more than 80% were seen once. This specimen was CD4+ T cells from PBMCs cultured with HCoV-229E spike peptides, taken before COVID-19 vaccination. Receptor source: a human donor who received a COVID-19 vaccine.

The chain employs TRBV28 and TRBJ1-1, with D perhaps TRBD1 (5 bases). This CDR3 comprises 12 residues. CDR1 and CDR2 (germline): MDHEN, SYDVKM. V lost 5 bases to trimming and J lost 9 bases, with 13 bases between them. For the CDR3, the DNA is TGTGCCAGCAGTACGGGGGAGTTTAAAGCTTTCTTT. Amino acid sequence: CASSTGEFKAFF.

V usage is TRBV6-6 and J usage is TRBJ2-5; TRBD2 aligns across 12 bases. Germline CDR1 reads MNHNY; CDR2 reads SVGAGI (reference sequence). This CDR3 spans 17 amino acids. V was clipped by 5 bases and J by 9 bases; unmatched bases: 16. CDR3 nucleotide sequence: TGTGCCAGCAGTCGACCGTCTAGCGGGGGGGGAGAAGCGGCCCAGTACTTC. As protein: CASSRPSSGGGEAAQYF.

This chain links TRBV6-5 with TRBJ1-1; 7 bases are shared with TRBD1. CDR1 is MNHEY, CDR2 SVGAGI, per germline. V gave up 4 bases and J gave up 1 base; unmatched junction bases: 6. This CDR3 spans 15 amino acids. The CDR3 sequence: CASSFRGSGNTEAFF. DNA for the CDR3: TGTGCCAGCAGTTTCAGGGGGAGCGGGAACACTGAAGCTTTCTTT.

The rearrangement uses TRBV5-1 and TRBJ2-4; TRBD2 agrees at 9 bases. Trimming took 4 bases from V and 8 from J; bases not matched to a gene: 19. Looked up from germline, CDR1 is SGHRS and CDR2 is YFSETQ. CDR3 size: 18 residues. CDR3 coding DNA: TGCGCCAGCAGCCCGAGAGAGACAGCCCTTAGCGGGGGTGACATTCAGTACTTC. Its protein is CASSPRETALSGGDIQYF.

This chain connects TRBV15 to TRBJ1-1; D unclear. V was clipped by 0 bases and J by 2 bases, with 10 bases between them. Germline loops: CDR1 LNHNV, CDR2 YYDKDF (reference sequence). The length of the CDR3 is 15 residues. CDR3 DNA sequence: TGTGCCACCAGCAGAGATGACATTCCTAACACTGAAGCTTTCTTT. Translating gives CATSRDDIPNTEAFF.

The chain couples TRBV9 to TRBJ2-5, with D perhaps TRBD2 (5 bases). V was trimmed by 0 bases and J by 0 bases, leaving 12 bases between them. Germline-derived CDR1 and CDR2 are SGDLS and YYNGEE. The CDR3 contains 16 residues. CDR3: CASSVADGVYQETQYF. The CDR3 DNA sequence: TGTGCCAGCAGCGTAGCTGACGGGGTGTACCAAGAGACCCAGTACTTC.

CDR3 sequence reads: CASRGKGDEQYV. The CDR3 DNA reads TGTGCCAGCAGGGGGAAGGGGGACGAGCAGTACGTC. The chain employs TRBV19 and TRBJ2-7; 7 nucleotides align to TRBD1. The V gene's germline CDR1 is LNHDA and CDR2 SQIVND (reference sequence). Losses at the gene ends were 9 bases for V and 5 bases for J; bases not matched to a gene: 7. The CDR3 loop spans 12 amino acids.

The CDR3 spells CSVGQDPYNEQFF. DNA of the CDR3: TGCAGCGTTGGACAGGACCCCTACAATGAGCAGTTCTTC. This chain joins TRBV29-1 and TRBJ2-1, with D possibly TRBD1 on 6 matching bases. The CDR3 extends over 13 amino acids. Trimming removed 4 bases from V and 2 bases from J, with 9 bases in between. Germline CDR1 SQVTM, CDR2 ANQGSEA.

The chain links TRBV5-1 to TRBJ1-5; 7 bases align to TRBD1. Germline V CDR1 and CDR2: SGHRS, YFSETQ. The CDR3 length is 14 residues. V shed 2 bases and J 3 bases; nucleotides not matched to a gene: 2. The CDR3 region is CASSLTGVNQPQHF. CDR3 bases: TGCGCCAGCAGCTTAACAGGGGTCAATCAGCCCCAGCATTTT.

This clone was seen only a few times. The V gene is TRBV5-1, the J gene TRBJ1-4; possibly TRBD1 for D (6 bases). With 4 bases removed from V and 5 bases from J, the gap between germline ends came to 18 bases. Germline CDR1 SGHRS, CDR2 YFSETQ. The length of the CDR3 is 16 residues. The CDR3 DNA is TGCGCCAGCAGCCCGACAGGCCTGACCGAAAATGAAAAACTGTTTTTT. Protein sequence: CASSPTGLTENEKLFF.

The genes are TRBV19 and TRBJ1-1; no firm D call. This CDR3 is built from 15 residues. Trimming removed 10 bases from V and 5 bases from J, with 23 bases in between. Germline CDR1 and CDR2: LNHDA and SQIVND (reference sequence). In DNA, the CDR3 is TGTGCCACCTCGTTCCCGGCTCTCGGTGGGACTGAAGCTTTCTTT. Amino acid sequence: CATSFPALGGTEAFF.

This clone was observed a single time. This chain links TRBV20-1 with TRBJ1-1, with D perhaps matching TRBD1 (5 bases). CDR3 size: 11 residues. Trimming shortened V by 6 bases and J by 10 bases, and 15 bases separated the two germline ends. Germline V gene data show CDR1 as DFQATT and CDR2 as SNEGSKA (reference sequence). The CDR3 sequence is CSASPGIRAFF. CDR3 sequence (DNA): TGCAGTGCCAGTCCAGGGATACGAGCTTTCTTT.

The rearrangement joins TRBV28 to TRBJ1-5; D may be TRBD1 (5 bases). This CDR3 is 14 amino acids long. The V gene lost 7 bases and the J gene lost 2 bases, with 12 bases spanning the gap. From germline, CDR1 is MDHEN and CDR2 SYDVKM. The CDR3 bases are TGTGCCAGCAATCCCTGGGGGGGCAATCAGCCCCAGCATTTT. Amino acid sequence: CASNPWGGNQPQHF.

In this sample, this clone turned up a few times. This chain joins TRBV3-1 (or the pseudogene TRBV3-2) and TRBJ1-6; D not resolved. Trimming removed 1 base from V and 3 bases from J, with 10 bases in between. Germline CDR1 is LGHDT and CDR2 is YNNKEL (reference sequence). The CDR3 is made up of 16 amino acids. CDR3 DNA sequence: TGTGCCAGCAGCCAAGCCCGGGCTTTCTATAATTCACCCCTCCACTTT. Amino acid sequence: CASSQARAFYNSPLHF.

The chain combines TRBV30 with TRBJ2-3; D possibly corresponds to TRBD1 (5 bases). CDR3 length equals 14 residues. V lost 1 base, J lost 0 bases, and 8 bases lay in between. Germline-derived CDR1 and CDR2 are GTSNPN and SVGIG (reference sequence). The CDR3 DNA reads TGTGCCTGGAGTGGGGGCTCTAGCACAGATACGCAGTATTTT. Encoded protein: CAWSGGSSTDTQYF.

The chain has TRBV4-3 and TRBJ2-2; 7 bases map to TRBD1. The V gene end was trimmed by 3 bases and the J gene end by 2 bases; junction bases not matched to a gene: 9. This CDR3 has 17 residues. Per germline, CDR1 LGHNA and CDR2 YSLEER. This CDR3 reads CASSHARWTGNTGELFF. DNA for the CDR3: TGCGCCAGCAGCCACGCCCGGTGGACAGGAAACACCGGGGAGCTGTTTTTT.

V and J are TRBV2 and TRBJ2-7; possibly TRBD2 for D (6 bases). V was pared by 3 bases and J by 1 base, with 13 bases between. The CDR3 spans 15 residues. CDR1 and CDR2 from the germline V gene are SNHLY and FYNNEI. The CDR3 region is CASSEEGIGSYEQYV. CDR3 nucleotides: TGTGCCAGCAGTGAGGAGGGGATAGGGTCCTACGAGCAGTACGTC.

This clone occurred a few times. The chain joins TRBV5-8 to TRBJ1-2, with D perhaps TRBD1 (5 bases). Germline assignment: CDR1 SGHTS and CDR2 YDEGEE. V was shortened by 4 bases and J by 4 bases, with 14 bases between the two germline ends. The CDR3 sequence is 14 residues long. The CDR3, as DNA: TGTGCCAGCAGCCCCGGGACGGACCTCTATGGCTACACCTTC. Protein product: CASSPGTDLYGYTF. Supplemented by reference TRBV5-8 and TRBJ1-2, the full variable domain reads EAGVTQSPTHLIKTRGQQATLRCSPISGHTSVYWYQQALGLGLQFLLWYDEGEERNRGNFPPRFSGRQFPNYSSELNVNALELEDSALYLCASSPGTDLYGYTFGSGTRLTVV.

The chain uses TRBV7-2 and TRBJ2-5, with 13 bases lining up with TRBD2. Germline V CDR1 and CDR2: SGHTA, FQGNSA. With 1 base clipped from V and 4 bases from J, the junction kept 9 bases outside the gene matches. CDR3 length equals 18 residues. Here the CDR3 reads CASSLVVTSGGARETQYF. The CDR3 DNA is TGTGCCAGCAGCTTAGTGGTTACTAGCGGGGGGGCCAGAGAGACCCAGTACTTC.

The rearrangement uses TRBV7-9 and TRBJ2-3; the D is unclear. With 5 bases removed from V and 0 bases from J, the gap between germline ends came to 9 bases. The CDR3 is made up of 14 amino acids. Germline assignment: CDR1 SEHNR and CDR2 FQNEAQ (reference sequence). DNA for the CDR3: TGTGCCAGCAGCGGGATCTATAGCACAGATACGCAGTATTTT. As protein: CASSGIYSTDTQYF.

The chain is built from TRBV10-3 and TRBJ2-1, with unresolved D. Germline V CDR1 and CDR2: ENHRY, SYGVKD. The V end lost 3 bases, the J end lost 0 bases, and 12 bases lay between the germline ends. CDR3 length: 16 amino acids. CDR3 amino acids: CAISEISRISYNEQFF. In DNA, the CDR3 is TGTGCCATCAGTGAAATTTCCAGAATCTCCTACAATGAGCAGTTCTTC.

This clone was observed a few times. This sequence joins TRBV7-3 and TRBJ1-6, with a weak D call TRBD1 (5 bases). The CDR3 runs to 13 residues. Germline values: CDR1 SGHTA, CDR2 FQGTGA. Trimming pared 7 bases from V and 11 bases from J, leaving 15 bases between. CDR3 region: CASTQKTVTPLHF. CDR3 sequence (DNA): TGTGCCAGCACTCAAAAGACAGTCACACCCCTCCACTTT.

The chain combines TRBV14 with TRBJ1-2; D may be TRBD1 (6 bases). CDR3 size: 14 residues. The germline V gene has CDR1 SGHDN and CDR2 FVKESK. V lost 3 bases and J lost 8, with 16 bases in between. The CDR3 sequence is CASSQWTAGMGYTF. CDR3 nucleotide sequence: TGTGCCAGCAGCCAGTGGACAGCCGGGATGGGCTACACCTTC.

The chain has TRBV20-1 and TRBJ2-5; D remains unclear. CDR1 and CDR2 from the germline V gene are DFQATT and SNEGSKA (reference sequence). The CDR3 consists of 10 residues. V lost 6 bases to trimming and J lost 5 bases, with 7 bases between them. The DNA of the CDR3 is TGCAGTGCACTGGGGGAGACCCAGTACTTC. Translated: CSALGETQYF.

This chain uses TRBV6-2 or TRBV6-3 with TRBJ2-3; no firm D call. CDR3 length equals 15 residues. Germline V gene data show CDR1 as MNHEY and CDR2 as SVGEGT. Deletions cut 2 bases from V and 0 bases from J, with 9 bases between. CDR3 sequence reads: CASSYSSYSTDTQYF. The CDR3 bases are TGTGCCAGCAGTTACAGCAGTTACAGCACAGATACGCAGTATTTT.

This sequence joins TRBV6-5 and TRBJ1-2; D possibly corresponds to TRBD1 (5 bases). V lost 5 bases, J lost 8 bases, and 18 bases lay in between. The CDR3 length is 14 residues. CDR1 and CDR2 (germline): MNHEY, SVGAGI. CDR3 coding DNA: TGTGCCAGCAGTCCGGGGCAGTCGTCTATCGGCTACACCTTC. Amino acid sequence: CASSPGQSSIGYTF.